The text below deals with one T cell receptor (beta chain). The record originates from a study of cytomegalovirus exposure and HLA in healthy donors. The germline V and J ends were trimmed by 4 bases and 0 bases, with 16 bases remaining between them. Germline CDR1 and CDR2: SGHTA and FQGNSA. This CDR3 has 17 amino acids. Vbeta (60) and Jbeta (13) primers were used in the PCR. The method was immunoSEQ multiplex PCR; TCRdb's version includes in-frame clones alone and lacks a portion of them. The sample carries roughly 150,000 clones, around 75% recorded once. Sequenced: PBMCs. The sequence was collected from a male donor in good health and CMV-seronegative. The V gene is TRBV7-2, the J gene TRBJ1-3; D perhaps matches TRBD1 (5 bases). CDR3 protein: CASSWVGGVVSGNTIYF. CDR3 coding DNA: TGTGCCAGCAGCTGGGTCGGGGGGGTTGTCTCTGGAAACACCATATATTTT.